The rows below give T cell receptor beta chains drawn from one sample of a study of T cell repertoires in cytomegalovirus infection. No antigen has been identified for these receptors. MiXCR, run by TCRdb on the reads, gives a single entry per CDR3 protein. The table includes some 940,000 distinct CDR3 sequences, approximately 31% detected once. Sequenced material: cultured CD8+ T cells from PBMCs, taken from culture after CMV antigen stimulation. These receptors all come from a human donor in good health (CMV status not recorded). Some clones in this sample may be carry-over from other donors' samples. The CDR3 runs from the conserved cysteine through the conserved F or W.

V gene	J gene	CDR3 length	CDR3 protein
TRBV2	TRBJ2-1	15	CASPGTGGPYNEQFF
TRBV12-3/TRBV12-4	TRBJ2-1	12	CASSLGDYEQFF
TRBV12-3/TRBV12-4	TRBJ2-3	15	CASSLFGGYTDTQYF
TRBV28	TRBJ1-3	14	CASGTGESGNTIYF
TRBV7-8	TRBJ1-2	15	CASSSETAGFYGYTF
TRBV6-1	TRBJ2-3	13	CASDGASTDTQYF
TRBV7-2	TRBJ2-1	17	CASSFLEVGSSYNEQFF
TRBV5-5	TRBJ1-1	15	CASSLEDALDTEAFF
TRBV5-4	TRBJ2-1	11	CASSQGAEQFF
TRBV4-1	TRBJ1-1	13	CASSQDGSTEAFF
TRBV12-3/TRBV12-4	TRBJ2-2	15	CASTPDRGNTGELFF
TRBV29-1	TRBJ2-1	12	CSVSWAYNEQFF
TRBV5-6	TRBJ1-2	14	CASSLGAGIGGYTF
TRBV7-9	TRBJ2-3	15	CASSLDRGKTDTQYF
TRBV4-2	TRBJ2-1	16	CASSQASRTPYNEQFF
TRBV7-6	TRBJ2-1	16	CASSYGTGGASNEQFF
TRBV28	TRBJ2-1	14	CASSTGGGGNEQFF
TRBV25-1	TRBJ1-1	13	CASSSNRNTEAFF
TRBV10-3	TRBJ2-2	14	CAIPGTPNTGELFF
TRBV7-6	TRBJ2-2	19	CASSLDPSGGETNTGELFF
TRBV10-2	TRBJ1-5	18	CASSESGFSGGDNQPQHF
TRBV10-3	TRBJ1-1	10	CAISDPEAFF
TRBV9	TRBJ1-1	15	CASSVLGKVNTEAFF
TRBV7-8	TRBJ2-7	13	CASSPTLLNEQYF
TRBV7-6	TRBJ1-4	14	CASTPGRGEEKLFF
TRBV4-1	TRBJ1-1	15	CASSQGPSDVAEAFF
TRBV6-6	TRBJ1-5	17	CASSFQPGTDSNQPQHF
TRBV6-5	TRBJ2-3	14	CASSYKGFTDTQYF
TRBV29-1	TRBJ1-6	14	CSVRPGGNNSPLHF
TRBV20-1	TRBJ2-7	13	CSARASPSYEQYF
TRBV7-8	TRBJ2-7	13	CASSLYRGDEQYF
TRBV7-6	TRBJ2-2	17	CASSRPGQGSRTGELFF
TRBV6-2/TRBV6-3	TRBJ1-1	11	CAAFGQVEAFF
TRBV4-2	TRBJ1-1	12	CASRAFGLDAFF